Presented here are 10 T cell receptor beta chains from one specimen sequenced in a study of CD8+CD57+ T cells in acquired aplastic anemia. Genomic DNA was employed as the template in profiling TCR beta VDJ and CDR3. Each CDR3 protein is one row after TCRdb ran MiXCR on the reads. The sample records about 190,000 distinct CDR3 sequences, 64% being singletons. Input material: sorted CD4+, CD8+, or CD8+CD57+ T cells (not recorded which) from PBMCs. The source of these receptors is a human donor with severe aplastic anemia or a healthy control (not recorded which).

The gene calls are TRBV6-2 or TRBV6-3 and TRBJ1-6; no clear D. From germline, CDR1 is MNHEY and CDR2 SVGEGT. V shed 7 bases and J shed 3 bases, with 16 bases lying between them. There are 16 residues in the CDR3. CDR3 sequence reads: CASTNEGDGYNSPLHF. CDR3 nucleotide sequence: TGTGCCAGCACCAACGAAGGCGACGGCTATAATTCACCCCTCCACTTT.

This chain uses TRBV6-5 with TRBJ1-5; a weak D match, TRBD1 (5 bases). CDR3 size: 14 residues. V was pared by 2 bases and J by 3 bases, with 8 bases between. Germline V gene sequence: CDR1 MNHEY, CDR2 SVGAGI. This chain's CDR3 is CASSYGGNNQPQHF. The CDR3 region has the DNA TGTGCCAGCAGTTACGGGGGAAACAATCAGCCCCAGCATTTT.

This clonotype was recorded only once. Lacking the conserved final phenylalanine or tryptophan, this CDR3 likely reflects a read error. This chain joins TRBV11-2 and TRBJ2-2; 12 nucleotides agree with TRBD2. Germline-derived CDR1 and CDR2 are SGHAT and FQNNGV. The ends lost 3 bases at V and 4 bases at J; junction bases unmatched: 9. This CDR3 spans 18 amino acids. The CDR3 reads CASSFGRLAGDPTGELFS. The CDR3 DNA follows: TGTGCCAGCAGCTTTGGTCGACTAGCGGGGGACCCCACCGGGGAGCTGTTTTCT.

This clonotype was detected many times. In nucleotides, the CDR3 is TGTGCCAGCAGTGACGGGGAGGATACGCAGTATTTT. Encoded protein: CASSDGEDTQYF. This chain uses TRBV6-4 with TRBJ2-3; possible D gene TRBD2, 5 bases. The V end was cut by 2 bases, the J end by 6 bases, with 6 bases between. CDR1 is MRHNA, CDR2 SNTAGT, per germline. The CDR3 covers 12 residues.

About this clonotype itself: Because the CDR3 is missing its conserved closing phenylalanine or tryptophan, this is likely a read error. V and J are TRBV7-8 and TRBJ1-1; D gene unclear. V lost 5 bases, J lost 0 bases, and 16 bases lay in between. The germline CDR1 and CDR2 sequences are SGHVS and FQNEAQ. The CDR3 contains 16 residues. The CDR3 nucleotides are TGTGCCAGCAGCCTCACCCTCCCAAAAATGAACACTGAAGCTTTCCTT. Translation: CASSLTLPKMNTEAFL.

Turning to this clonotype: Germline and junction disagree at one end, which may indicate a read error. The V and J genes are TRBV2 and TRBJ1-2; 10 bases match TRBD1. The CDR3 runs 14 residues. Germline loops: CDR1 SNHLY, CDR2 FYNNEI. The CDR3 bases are TGTGCCGGCAGCTTGGACAGGGGGTTTGATGGCTACACCTTC. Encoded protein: CAGSLDRGFDGYTF.

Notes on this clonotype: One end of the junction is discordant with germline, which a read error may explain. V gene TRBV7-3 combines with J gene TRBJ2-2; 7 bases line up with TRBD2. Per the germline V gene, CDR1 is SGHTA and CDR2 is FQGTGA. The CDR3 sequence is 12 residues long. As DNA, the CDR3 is TGTGCCAGCAGCCCGTCGGGCGGGGGGCTGTTTTTT. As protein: CASSPSGGGLFF.

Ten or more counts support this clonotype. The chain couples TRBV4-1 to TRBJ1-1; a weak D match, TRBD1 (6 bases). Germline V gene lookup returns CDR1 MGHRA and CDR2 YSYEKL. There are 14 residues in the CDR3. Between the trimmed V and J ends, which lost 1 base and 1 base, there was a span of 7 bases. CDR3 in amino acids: CASSQAGQNTEAFF. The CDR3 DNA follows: TGCGCCAGCAGCCAAGCGGGACAGAACACTGAAGCTTTCTTT.

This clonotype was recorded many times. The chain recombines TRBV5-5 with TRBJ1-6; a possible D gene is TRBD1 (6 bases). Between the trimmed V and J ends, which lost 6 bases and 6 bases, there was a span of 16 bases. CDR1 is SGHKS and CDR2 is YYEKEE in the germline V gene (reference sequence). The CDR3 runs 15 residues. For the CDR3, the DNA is TGTGCCAGCACCCTAAAGGGGGTATCTAATTCACCCCTCCACTTT. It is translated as CASTLKGVSNSPLHF. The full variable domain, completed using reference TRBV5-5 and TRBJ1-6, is DAGVTQSPTHLIKTRGQQVTLRCSPISGHKSVSWYQQVLGQGPQFIFQYYEKEERGRGNFPDRFSARQFPNYSSELNVNALLLGDSALYLCASTLKGVSNSPLHFGNGTRLTVT.

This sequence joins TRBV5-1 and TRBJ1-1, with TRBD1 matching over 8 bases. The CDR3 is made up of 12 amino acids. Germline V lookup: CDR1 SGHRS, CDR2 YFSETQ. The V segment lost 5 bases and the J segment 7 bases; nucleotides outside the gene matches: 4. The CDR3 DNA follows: TGCGCCAGCAGTAAGGGGACAGGTGAAGCTTTCTTT. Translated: CASSKGTGEAFF.